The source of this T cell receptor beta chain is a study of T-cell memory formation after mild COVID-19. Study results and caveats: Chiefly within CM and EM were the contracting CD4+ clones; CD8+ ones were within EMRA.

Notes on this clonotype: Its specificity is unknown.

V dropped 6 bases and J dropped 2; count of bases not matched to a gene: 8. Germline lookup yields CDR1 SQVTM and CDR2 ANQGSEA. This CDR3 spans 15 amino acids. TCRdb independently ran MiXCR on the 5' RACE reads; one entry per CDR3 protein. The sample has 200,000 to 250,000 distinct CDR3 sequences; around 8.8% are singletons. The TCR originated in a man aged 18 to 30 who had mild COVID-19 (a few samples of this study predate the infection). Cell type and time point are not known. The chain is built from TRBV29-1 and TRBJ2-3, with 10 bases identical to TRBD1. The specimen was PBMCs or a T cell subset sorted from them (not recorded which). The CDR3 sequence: CSVATGTGATDTQYF. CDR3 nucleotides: TGCAGCGTCGCGACCGGGACAGGGGCCACAGATACGCAGTATTTT.